The rows below give T cell receptor beta chains drawn from one sample of a study of T cell clones after liver transplantation. Some clones are missing from TCRdb's copy, which holds only in-frame ones; the method was immunoSEQ multiplex PCR. The profile shows about 16,000 clones, 70% to 90% of them singletons. Source: CD8+ T cells from blood, taken 48 to 50 months after liver transplant. Source of these receptors: a human patient who received a liver transplant. Some T cells could come from the graft donor. The CDR3 runs from the conserved cysteine through the conserved F or W. A D gene is named only where the DNA matches it firmly. Clone size is shown for a subset of rows, as once, few, many or a class of expanded clone.

v_call	j_call	d_call	clone_size	cdr3_nt	cdr3_aa
TRBV11-1	TRBJ2-2	-	-	TGTGCCAGCAGCTTAGATAGGGAGCTGTTTTTT	CASSLDRELFF
TRBV5-5	TRBJ2-1	-	-	TGTGCCAGCAGCGGAGGGGTTTGGTCCTACAATGAGCAGTTCTTC	CASSGGVWSYNEQFF
TRBV5-6	TRBJ2-7	-	few	TGTGCCAGCAGCTTGGTTGGGGGCACCGAGCAGTACTTC	CASSLVGGTEQYF
TRBV4-2	TRBJ1-2	-	-	TGTGCCAGCAGCCACCGGGCCTCGACTAACTATGGCTACACCTTC	CASSHRASTNYGYTF
TRBV6-6	TRBJ2-7	-	-	TGTGCCAGCAGATACGGGGACGGAACCTACGAGCAGTACTTC	CASRYGDGTYEQYF
TRBV7-3	TRBJ2-3	TRBD2	-	TGTGCCAGCAGCTTCGCGGGGGGTATATCTAGCACAGATACGCAGTATTTT	CASSFAGGISSTDTQYF
TRBV4-2	TRBJ2-1	-	-	TGTGCCAGCAGCCAGGACAATGAGCAGTTCTTC	CASSQDNEQFF
TRBV10-3	TRBJ2-7	TRBD1	-	TGTGCCATCAGCACCGGGACAGGGTACTACGAGCAGTACTTC	CAISTGTGYYEQYF
TRBV7-9	TRBJ2-7	TRBD1	-	TGTGCCAGCAGCTTCGGGACAGGGGTCGAGCAGTACTTC	CASSFGTGVEQYF
TRBV19	TRBJ2-7	TRBD2	-	TGTGCCAGTAGTATTTTTAGCGGGAGCTCCTACGAGCAGTACTTC	CASSIFSGSSYEQYF
TRBV2	TRBJ2-7	-	-	TGTGCCAGCAGTTCGAACTACGAGCAGTACTTC	CASSSNYEQYF
TRBV27	TRBJ2-2	TRBD1	once	TGTGCCAGCTGGGAAGAGCAGGGGGCAAACACCGGGGAGCTGTTTTTT	CASWEEQGANTGELFF
TRBV6-5	TRBJ2-5	TRBD1	-	TGTGCCAGCAGTTACGCAGGGGGCATAGAGACCCAGTACTTC	CASSYAGGIETQYF
TRBV19	TRBJ1-5	-	-	TGTGCCAGTAGTATCTACAGGGCCAATCAGCCCCAGCATTTT	CASSIYRANQPQHF
TRBV4-1	TRBJ2-7	-	few	TGCGCCAGCAGCCAAGAGTGGCACACGTCCTACGAGCAGTACTTC	CASSQEWHTSYEQYF
TRBV29-1	TRBJ2-2	-	-	TGCAGCCTAAAGGGGGAGCTGTTTTTT	CSLKGELFF
TRBV4-1	TRBJ2-7	-	medium-sized	TGCGCCAGCAGCCCCCGGTGGAGCTCCTACGAGCAGTACTTC	CASSPRWSSYEQYF
TRBV11-3	TRBJ1-1	-	-	TGTGCCAGCAGCTTAGGTGGTGGGGATGAAGCTTTCTTT	CASSLGGGDEAFF
TRBV27	TRBJ1-3	-	-	TGTGCCAGCAGTTACGGACAGCCAAGCTCTGGAAACACCATATATTTT	CASSYGQPSSGNTIYF
TRBV2	TRBJ2-2	-	-	TGTGCCAGCACCGGGAACACCGGGGAGCTGTTTTTT	CASTGNTGELFF
TRBV7-9	TRBJ1-3	TRBD1	-	TGTGCCAGCAGAAATAGTCAGGGGGAAAACACCATATATTTT	CASRNSQGENTIYF
TRBV29-1	TRBJ1-1	-	once	TGCAGCGTTGAGTTGGCTGAAGCTTTCTTT	CSVELAEAFF
TRBV5-6	TRBJ2-1	-	-	TGTGCCAGCAGCTTCGGGACACCCAATGAGCAGTTCTTC	CASSFGTPNEQFF
TRBV13	TRBJ1-4	-	-	TGTGCCAGCAGCGCAAAGGGGGGTGAAAAACTGTTTTTT	CASSAKGGEKLFF
TRBV4-1	TRBJ2-1	-	-	TGCGCCAGCAGCCAAGACTCCAGGGTCTTCGGGGGTGAGCAGTTCTTC	CASSQDSRVFGGEQFF
TRBV6-1	TRBJ2-2	TRBD2	-	TGTGCCAGCAGTGCTAGCGGAGAAACCGGGGAGCTGTTTTTT	CASSASGETGELFF
TRBV7-2	TRBJ1-4	-	-	TGTGCCAGCAGCCGCGCATGGAGCCCGGCGGGTGAAAAACTGTTTTTT	CASSRAWSPAGEKLFF
TRBV6-5	TRBJ2-6	TRBD1	-	TGTGCCAGCAGTTTCGGACAGGCCGGGGCCAACGTCCTGACTTTC	CASSFGQAGANVLTF
TRBV5-1	TRBJ2-3	-	once	TGCGCCAGCAGCTTGAACTCCTACACAGATACGCAGTATTTT	CASSLNSYTDTQYF